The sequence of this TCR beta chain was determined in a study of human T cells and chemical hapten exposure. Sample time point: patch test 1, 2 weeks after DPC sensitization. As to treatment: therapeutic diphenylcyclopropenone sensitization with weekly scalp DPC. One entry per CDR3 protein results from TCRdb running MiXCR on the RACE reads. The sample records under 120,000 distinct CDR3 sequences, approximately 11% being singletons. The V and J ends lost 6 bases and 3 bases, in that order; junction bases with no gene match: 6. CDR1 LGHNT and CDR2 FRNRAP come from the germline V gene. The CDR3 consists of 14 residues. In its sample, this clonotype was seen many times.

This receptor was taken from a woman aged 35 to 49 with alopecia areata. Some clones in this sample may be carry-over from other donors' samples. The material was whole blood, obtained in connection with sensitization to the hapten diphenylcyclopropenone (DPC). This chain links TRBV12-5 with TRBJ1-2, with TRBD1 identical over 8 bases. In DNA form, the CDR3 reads TGTGCTAGTGGAGACAGGGGAGCTTACTATGGCTACACCTTC. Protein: CASGDRGAYYGYTF.